These T cell receptor beta chains were read from a single sample in a study of glioma-infiltrating T cells. TCRdb analysed the multiplex PCR reads with MiXCR anew, one entry per CDR3 protein. The table lists a few hundred thousand distinct CDR3 sequences, 35% to 45% of them singletons. Sequenced material: glioma tissue, nonneoplastic brain tissue, or PBMCs (not recorded which). These receptors were taken from a human donor with low-grade glioma or glioblastoma, undergoing nonglioma brain surgery, or in good health (not recorded which). CDR3s include the opening cysteine and the closing phenylalanine or tryptophan. D genes are given only for firm matches. Not every row has a clone size; where given, it reads once, few, many or a size class.

15	TRBV7-6	NA	TRBD1	TRBJ2-7	CASSQLGDRPYEQYF	TGTGCCAGCAGCCAGTTAGGGGACAGGCCCTACGAGCAGTACTTC
13	TRBV20-1	many	NA	TRBJ2-1	CSAKGEIYNEQFF	TGCAGTGCTAAAGGGGAGATCTACAATGAGCAGTTCTTC
14	TRBV12-3/TRBV12-4	NA	NA	TRBJ2-3	CASSYQFTTDTQYF	TGTGCCAGCAGTTATCAGTTTACCACAGATACGCAGTATTTT
16	TRBV4-1	NA	NA	TRBJ1-1	CASSQSKEYWNTEAFF	TGCGCCAGCAGCCAAAGCAAGGAGTACTGGAACACTGAAGCTTTCTTT
15	TRBV5-1	NA	NA	TRBJ2-3	CASSLVDPGTDTQYF	TGCGCCAGCAGCTTGGTTGACCCAGGCACAGATACGCAGTATTTT
17	TRBV10-3	NA	TRBD2	TRBJ2-1	CAISDSASGRAINEQFF	TGTGCCATCAGTGATTCTGCTAGCGGGAGGGCCATCAATGAGCAGTTCTTC
16	TRBV28	NA	NA	TRBJ1-6	CASRPLGDRQDSPLHF	TGTGCCAGCAGACCCTTGGGCGACAGGCAGGATTCACCCCTCCACTTT
17	TRBV6-1	NA	TRBD2	TRBJ2-1	CASSEGLAGGPGNEQFF	TGTGCCAGCAGTGAGGGACTAGCGGGAGGGCCGGGGAATGAGCAGTTCTTC
13	TRBV7-2	NA	NA	TRBJ2-7	CASSLGPVYEQYF	TGTGCCAGCAGCTTAGGTCCCGTCTACGAGCAGTACTTC
21	TRBV27	NA	TRBD2	TRBJ2-1	CASSLFNGGLAGVEVDNEQFF	TGTGCCAGCAGTTTATTTAACGGGGGACTAGCGGGAGTTGAGGTCGACAATGAGCAGTTCTTC
14	TRBV2	NA	TRBD1	TRBJ1-1	CASSVDRGLAEAFF	TGTGCCAGCAGCGTGGACAGGGGACTCGCTGAAGCTTTCTTT
14	TRBV28	NA	NA	TRBJ1-1	CASSLRVARTEAFF	TGTGCCAGCAGTTTACGGGTGGCGCGGACTGAAGCTTTCTTT
13	TRBV6-1	NA	NA	TRBJ1-1	CASSLRGPYEAFF	TGTGCCAGCAGCCTCAGGGGACCTTATGAAGCTTTCTTT
16	TRBV24-1	once	TRBD1	TRBJ2-7	CATSDPRQGASGEQYF	TGTGCCACCAGTGACCCACGACAGGGGGCGTCGGGGGAGCAGTACTTC
15	TRBV29-1	NA	NA	TRBJ2-3	CSVAGGPSSTDTQYF	TGCAGCGTTGCTGGGGGCCCTAGCAGCACAGATACGCAGTATTTT
16	TRBV15	NA	NA	TRBJ1-1	CATSRGPPSGDTEALF	TGTGCCACCAGCAGAGGACCTCCTTCGGGGGACACTGAAGCTTTATTT
13	TRBV7-8	NA	TRBD2	TRBJ2-1	CATGGGTYNEQFF	TGTGCCACGGGCGGGGGAACCTACAATGAGCAGTTCTTC
15	TRBV12-3/TRBV12-4	few	TRBD1	TRBJ1-2	CASSFVDRVNYGYTF	TGTGCCAGCAGTTTCGTCGACAGGGTGAACTATGGCTACACCTTC
16	TRBV27	many	TRBD2	TRBJ2-3	CASSSRLAGSTDTQYF	TGTGCCAGCAGCTCCAGACTAGCGGGAAGCACAGATACGCAGTATTTT
15	TRBV27	many	NA	TRBJ2-7	CASSFIGFSSYEQYF	TGTGCCAGCAGTTTCATAGGCTTCAGCTCCTACGAGCAGTACTTC
15	TRBV28	few	NA	TRBJ2-7	CASSVAGALEYEQYF	TGTGCCAGCAGTGTGGCGGGGGCACTAGAATACGAGCAGTACTTC
12	TRBV20-1	few	NA	TRBJ2-7	CSARDRNCEQYF	TGCAGTGCTAGGGATCGTAACTGCGAGCAGTACTTC
14	TRBV18	few	NA	TRBJ2-1	CASSPRGSDNEQFF	TGTGCCAGCTCACCAAGGGGTTCGGACAATGAGCAGTTCTTC
14	TRBV5-1	few	TRBD1	TRBJ2-1	CASSGRGLNNEQFF	TGCGCCAGCAGCGGCAGGGGGTTGAACAATGAGCAGTTCTTC
16	TRBV7-2	NA	TRBD2	TRBJ2-2	CASSRSITGGPGELFF	TGTGCCAGCAGCCGGTCTATTACGGGAGGGCCCGGGGAGCTGTTTTTT
17	TRBV4-1	NA	TRBD1	TRBJ1-6	CASSQDRITGVNSPLHF	TGCGCCAGCAGCCAAGATCGGATAACAGGGGTCAATTCACCCCTCCACTTT
15	TRBV12-3/TRBV12-4	few	TRBD1	TRBJ2-7	CASSTRQGWGYEQYF	TGTGCCAGCAGTACCCGACAGGGGTGGGGCTACGAGCAGTACTTC
13	TRBV27	few	NA	TRBJ2-7	CASSTLTDYEQYF	TGTGCCAGCAGTACTCTTACAGACTACGAGCAGTACTTC
14	TRBV7-3	NA	NA	TRBJ2-5	CASSFLGQMGTQYF	TGTGCCAGCAGCTTCCTTGGACAGATGGGGACCCAGTACTTC
14	TRBV15	NA	TRBD1	TRBJ2-1	CATSWTGGEDEQFF	TGTGCCACTTCGTGGACAGGGGGCGAGGATGAGCAGTTCTTC
14	TRBV11-1	NA	NA	TRBJ1-6	CASSSGRHNSPLHF	TGTGCCAGCAGCTCGGGACGGCATAATTCACCCCTCCACTTT
15	TRBV28	NA	TRBD1	TRBJ2-2	CASRPQGARTGELFF	TGTGCCAGCAGGCCACAGGGGGCGCGGACCGGGGAGCTGTTTTTT
15	TRBV4-2	NA	NA	TRBJ1-5	CASRQSGPSTDTQHF	TGTGCCAGCAGACAAAGCGGGCCTAGCACAGATACGCAGCATTTT
15	TRBV28	few	NA	TRBJ2-3	CASSLRTPQGDTQYF	TGTGCCAGCAGTTTGCGGACCCCGCAGGGAGATACGCAGTATTTT
15	TRBV12-3/TRBV12-4	NA	NA	TRBJ1-4	CASSPENSQREKLFF	TGTGCCAGCAGTCCCGAGAACAGCCAAAGGGAAAAACTGTTTTTT
13	TRBV2	few	NA	TRBJ1-2	CASANTGPYGYTF	TGTGCCAGCGCGAACACAGGGCCCTATGGCTACACCTTC
15	TRBV28	many	NA	TRBJ2-7	CASKYPRGAPYEQYF	TGTGCCAGCAAATATCCCCGGGGCGCGCCCTACGAGCAGTACTTC
15	TRBV27	many	NA	TRBJ2-3	CASSDGLAVADTQYF	TGTGCCAGCAGTGACGGTTTAGCGGTGGCAGATACGCAGTATTTT
12	TRBV12-3/TRBV12-4	few	NA	TRBJ2-7	CASSNGPYEQYF	TGTGCCAGCAGTAATGGACCGTACGAGCAGTACTTC
15	TRBV4-1	few	NA	TRBJ2-1	CASSQDGVSYNEQFF	TGCGCCAGCAGCCAAGACGGGGTTTCCTACAATGAGCAGTTCTTC
13	TRBV20-1	once	NA	TRBJ1-1	CSAREGFDTGAFF	TGCAGTGCTAGGGAGGGATTCGACACTGGAGCTTTCTTT